One sample yielded the 30 T cell receptor beta chains listed below, sequenced in a study of control samples from healthy donors and cancer patients. Method: immunoSEQ multiplex PCR; TCRdb's copy keeps in-frame clones and lacks some. The sample shows 120,000 or so clones, more than 80% of them seen only once. Sequencing was carried out using blood. The receptors were sampled from a man between 50 and 59 years old in good health.

The table lists this clone with a count of one. The chain couples TRBV27 to TRBJ1-2; 7 bases are a match to TRBD1. From germline, CDR1 is MNHEY and CDR2 SMNVEV (reference sequence). The junction had 8 bases not matched to a gene; V was cut back by 8 bases and J by 8 bases. This CDR3 spans 12 amino acids. CDR3 DNA: TGTGCCAGCGGCCGAGGGACAGCGGGCTACACCTTC. Residues: CASGRGTAGYTF.

This clone was recorded a few times. This rearrangement joins TRBV12-5 to TRBJ1-6; 9 bases line up with TRBD1. This CDR3 has 17 amino acids. Germline assignment: CDR1 LGHNT and CDR2 FRNRAP. V was pared by 3 bases and J by 3 bases, with 6 bases of the junction left unmatched. CDR3 nucleotides: TGTGCTAGTGGTTTCGACAGGGGGAGCGGCTATAATTCACCCCTCCACTTT. This sequence encodes CASGFDRGSGYNSPLHF.

V gene TRBV4-1 combines with J gene TRBJ2-2; 8 positions agree with TRBD2. With V trimmed by 5 bases and J by 2 bases, 7 bases remained unmatched. Germline V CDR1 and CDR2: MGHRA, YSYEKL. This CDR3 is built from 16 residues. In DNA form, the CDR3 reads TGCGCCAGCAGCAGTAATCGGGGGGGTAACACCGGGGAGCTGTTTTTT. Its translation: CASSSNRGGNTGELFF.

This chain joins TRBV7-2 and TRBJ2-2, with 14 bases that match TRBD2. Trimming at V came to 5 bases and at J to 0 bases, leaving 5 bases not matched to a gene. CDR3 length: 18 amino acids. CDR1 is SGHTA, CDR2 FQGNSA, per germline. The CDR3 reads CASSIGLAGGPNTGELFF. In DNA, the CDR3 is TGTGCCAGCAGCATCGGACTAGCGGGGGGCCCGAACACCGGGGAGCTGTTTTTT.

CDR3: CASTWEAREVGYTF. CDR3 nucleotides: TGTGCCAGTACCTGGGAGGCAAGGGAGGTTGGCTACACCTTC. This chain joins TRBV2 and TRBJ1-2; D is undetermined. This CDR3 region has 14 residues. Germline V CDR1 and CDR2: SNHLY, FYNNEI. Between the trimmed V and J ends, which lost 9 bases and 7 bases, there was a span of 21 bases. Variable domain in full (rest from reference TRBV2 and TRBJ1-2): EPEVTQTPSHQVTQMGQEVILRCVPISNHLYFYWYRQILGQKVEFLVSFYNNEISEKSEIFDDQFSVERPDGSNFTLKIRSTKLEDSAMYFCASTWEAREVGYTFGSGTRLTVV.

The CDR3 nucleotides read TGTGCTAGTGGTTTGGATGAAGGGAGGCCAATCGAAAAACTGTTTTTT. Its protein is CASGLDEGRPIEKLFF. The chain recombines TRBV12-5 with TRBJ1-4; no clear D gene. Germline V CDR1 and CDR2: LGHNT, FRNRAP. V lost 1 base and J lost 8, with 17 bases in between. This CDR3 has 16 amino acids.

The rearrangement links TRBV2 to TRBJ1-3, with a possible D match to TRBD1 (5 bases). Germline assignment: CDR1 SNHLY and CDR2 FYNNEI. CDR3 size: 15 residues. The V and J ends lost 3 bases and 4 bases respectively, with 13 bases between them. DNA of the CDR3: TGTGCCAGCAGTGACCAAGGGGCCCCGGGAAACACCATATATTTT. This encodes CASSDQGAPGNTIYF.

V and J are TRBV2 and TRBJ1-4, with 8 nucleotides matching TRBD1. Trimming at V came to 0 bases and at J to 8 bases, leaving 8 bases not matched to a gene. This CDR3 contains 16 residues. Per germline, CDR1 SNHLY and CDR2 FYNNEI. The CDR3 DNA sequence: TGTGCCAGCAGTGAAGCGTGGACAGGGCTGAAGGAAAAACTGTTTTTT. It is translated as CASSEAWTGLKEKLFF.

In its sample, this clone was seen once. The CDR3, as DNA: TGTGCCAGCAGCTTGCAGGGGTGGAATACTGAAGCTTTCTTT. It codes for CASSLQGWNTEAFF. V usage is TRBV5-4 and J usage is TRBJ1-1; D perhaps matches TRBD1 (6 bases). This CDR3 has 14 amino acids. V was clipped by 1 base and J by 5 bases, with 12 bases between them. Germline lookup yields CDR1 SGHNT and CDR2 YYREEE (reference sequence).

This clone was picked up one time. The chain recombines TRBV4-2 with TRBJ2-2, with 13 positions matching TRBD2. The V gene's germline CDR1 is LGHNA and CDR2 YNFKEQ. The V gene end was trimmed by 0 bases and the J gene end by 0 bases; junction bases not matched to a gene: 4. The CDR3 has 19 amino acids. The DNA for the CDR3 is TGTGCCAGCAGCCAAGATAGGACTAGCGGGGGCACGAACACCGGGGAGCTGTTTTTT. As protein: CASSQDRTSGGTNTGELFF.

This chain links TRBV9 with TRBJ1-1, with 9 bases lining up with TRBD1. CDR3 size: 15 residues. The trim removed 3 bases at V and 0 bases at J, leaving 3 bases unmatched. Germline CDR1 is SGDLS and CDR2 is YYNGEE. The CDR3 DNA follows: TGTGCCAGCAGCGGGACAGGGGCCCTGAACACTGAAGCTTTCTTT. Its protein product is CASSGTGALNTEAFF.

The rearrangement links TRBV29-1 to TRBJ1-5, with TRBD1 matching over 9 bases. This CDR3 spans 14 amino acids. CDR1 and CDR2 from the germline V gene are SQVTM and ANQGSEA. With 5 bases clipped from V and 6 bases from J, the junction kept 8 bases outside the gene matches. The CDR3 coding sequence is TGCAGCGTTTCCTCCGGGACAGGGTTTCAGCCCCAGCATTTT. Amino acids: CSVSSGTGFQPQHF.

In this sample, this clone turned up a few times. The chain combines TRBV2 with TRBJ2-3; unclear D gene. The CDR3 extends over 12 amino acids. Trimming removed 6 bases at V and 6 bases at J, with 10 bases between. Germline CDR1 reads SNHLY; CDR2 reads FYNNEI. In nucleotides, the CDR3 is TGTGCCAGCAGGAGTCCCGCGGATACGCAGTATTTT. Protein: CASRSPADTQYF.

The J gene is TRBJ1-6, the V gene TRBV5-3; D is unresolved. Being an ORF, TRBV5-3 has a function that is uncertain. Trimming pared 0 bases from V and 6 bases from J, leaving 10 bases between. The CDR3 is 15 residues long. The CDR3 DNA is TGTGCCAGAAGCTTGGTGCCAGGCCGTAATTCACCCCTCCACTTT. Its translation is CARSLVPGRNSPLHF.

This chain uses TRBV11-2 with TRBJ1-1; the D gene is possibly TRBD1 (5 bases). CDR1 is SGHAT, CDR2 FQNNGV, per germline. Deletions cut 6 bases from V and 2 bases from J, with 13 bases between. The CDR3 covers 14 residues. This CDR3 reads CASRLQVGNTEAFF. The CDR3 DNA reads as TGTGCCAGCAGATTACAGGTGGGAAACACTGAAGCTTTCTTT. The whole variable domain, filled in from reference TRBV11-2 and TRBJ1-1, reads EAGVAQSPRYKIIEKRQSVAFWCNPISGHATLYWYQQILGQGPKLLIQFQNNGVVDDSQLPKDRFSAERLKGVDSTLKIQPAKLEDSAVYLCASRLQVGNTEAFFGQGTRLTVV.

This rearrangement joins TRBV9 to TRBJ2-3; 8 bases are a match to TRBD2. CDR3 length: 15 residues. Germline V gene sequence: CDR1 SGDLS, CDR2 YYNGEE. V gave up 0 bases and J gave up 2 bases; unmatched junction bases: 2. CDR3: CASSVAGGLTDTQYF. The CDR3 DNA is TGTGCCAGCAGCGTAGCGGGGGGGCTCACAGATACGCAGTATTTT.

The chain couples TRBV19 to TRBJ2-5, with 11 bases identical to TRBD2. CDR3 length equals 16 residues. The J segment lost 5 bases and the V segment lost 4 bases, leaving 9 bases of the junction unmatched. Germline V gene sequence: CDR1 LNHDA, CDR2 SQIVND (reference sequence). The CDR3 nucleotides read TGTGCCAGTAGTACCTCTAGCGGGGGGAGTCTGGAGACCCAGTACTTC. Residues: CASSTSSGGSLETQYF.

The chain is built from TRBV30 and TRBJ1-2; D is possibly TRBD1 (6 bases). CDR1 and CDR2 from the germline V gene are GTSNPN and SVGIG (reference sequence). This CDR3 contains 14 residues. V lost 7 bases and J 5 bases, leaving 20 bases between the germline ends. CDR3 DNA sequence: TGTGCCTTTATCCTACTGAGCCAGGGGTATGGCTACACCTTC. This encodes CAFILLSQGYGYTF.

In this sample, this clone turned up once. The chain joins TRBV10-1 to TRBJ1-1, with a possible D match to TRBD1 (6 bases). CDR1 and CDR2 (germline): WNHNN, SYGVQD (reference sequence). V lost 6 bases and J lost 5, with 22 bases in between. This CDR3 is 16 amino acids long. The CDR3 protein is CASSSGGGRCGTEAFF. CDR3 bases: TGCGCCAGCAGCTCCGGAGGGGGGAGATGTGGGACTGAAGCTTTCTTT.

The chain carries TRBV11-2 and TRBJ2-5; D is uncertain. Germline values: CDR1 SGHAT, CDR2 FQNNGV. The length of the CDR3 is 15 residues. Trimming left V 0 bases short and J 4 bases short, with 12 bases between. The CDR3 nucleotides are TGTGCCAGCAGCTTAGACCAGTGGCCGGGAGAGACCCAGTACTTC. Protein sequence: CASSLDQWPGETQYF.

The chain uses TRBV4-3 and TRBJ1-4; perhaps TRBD1 as D (5 bases). Deletions cut 0 bases from V and 4 bases from J, with 18 bases between. This CDR3 comprises 18 residues. The germline CDR1 and CDR2 sequences are LGHNA and YSLEER. CDR3: CASSQEDVSTGRNEKLFF. The CDR3 region has the DNA TGCGCCAGCAGCCAAGAGGACGTTTCTACAGGACGTAATGAAAAACTGTTTTTT.

The gene calls are TRBV30 and TRBJ2-3; 12 bases fit TRBD1. Germline trimming cut 0 bases from V and 3 bases from J; bases unmatched to any gene: 4. The length of the CDR3 is 16 residues. Per germline, CDR1 GTSNPN and CDR2 SVGIG (reference sequence). The CDR3 loop reads CAWSVPGQGATDTQYF. The DNA for the CDR3 is TGTGCCTGGAGTGTCCCGGGACAGGGGGCAACAGATACGCAGTATTTT.

The chain combines TRBV7-8 with TRBJ1-4; D gene uncertain. V lost 3 bases and J lost 6, with 11 bases in between. The CDR3 contains 14 residues. The V gene's germline CDR1 is SGHVS and CDR2 FQNEAQ. The CDR3 spells CASSFGGYDEKLFF. CDR3 DNA: TGTGCCAGCAGCTTCGGCGGGTATGATGAAAAACTGTTTTTT.

This clone was observed a single time. The chain employs TRBV5-6 and TRBJ2-3; 11 bases line up with TRBD2. The CDR3 extends over 15 amino acids. Germline values: CDR1 SGHDT, CDR2 YYEEEE. Losses at the gene ends were 4 bases for V and 4 bases for J; bases not matched to a gene: 5. DNA of the CDR3: TGTGCCAGCAGCCCCCTAGCGGGGGGCCCAGATACGCAGTATTTT. As protein: CASSPLAGGPDTQYF.

The J gene is TRBJ1-5, the V gene TRBV6-6; D is perhaps TRBD1 (5 bases). Germline-derived CDR1 and CDR2 are MNHNY and SVGAGI (reference sequence). Trimming left V 10 bases short and J 5 bases short, with 21 bases between. CDR3 length equals 15 residues. CDR3 in amino acids: CATENRQGRDQPQHF. Here the CDR3 DNA reads TGTGCCACCGAAAACCGGCAGGGTCGGGATCAGCCCCAGCATTTT.

V is TRBV6-1 and J is TRBJ2-5; the D gene could be TRBD1 or TRBD2 (5 bases each). CDR3 length: 18 residues. Germline V gene lookup returns CDR1 MNHNS and CDR2 SASEGT. The V and J ends lost 4 bases and 2 bases respectively, with 23 bases between them. The DNA of the CDR3 is TGTGCCAGCAGTGTAGGTTTTGGAGGACAAGGATTTCAAGAGACCCAGTACTTC. Translation gives CASSVGFGGQGFQETQYF.

The CDR3 DNA sequence: TGCGCCAGCAGCTCCCAGGGGAACAACTATAATTCACCCCTCCACTTT. Translation gives CASSSQGNNYNSPLHF. The chain is built from TRBV5-1 and TRBJ1-6; D is possibly TRBD1 (6 bases). In germline, CDR1 is SGHRS, CDR2 YFSETQ. V dropped 3 bases and J dropped 3 bases, with 13 bases sitting between them. This CDR3 region has 16 residues. The full variable domain, its missing parts supplied by reference TRBV5-1 and TRBJ1-6, is KAGVTQTPRYLIKTRGQQVTLSCSPISGHRSVSWYQQTPGQGLQFLFEYFSETQRNKGNFPGRFSGRQFSNSRSEMNVSTLELGDSALYLCASSSQGNNYNSPLHFGNGTRLTVT.

The chain uses TRBV9 and TRBJ1-3; tentative D call: TRBD1 (5 bases). The CDR3 extends over 14 amino acids. Trimming cost V 0 bases and J 3 bases, with 7 bases left between them. Germline V gene lookup returns CDR1 SGDLS and CDR2 YYNGEE. The CDR3 reads CASSVGTNGNTIYF. As DNA, the CDR3 is TGTGCCAGCAGCGTAGGGACAAATGGAAACACCATATATTTT. The complete variable domain, with remaining parts taken from reference TRBV9 and TRBJ1-3, reads DSGVTQTPKHLITATGQRVTLRCSPRSGDLSVYWYQQSLDQGLQFLIQYYNGEERAKGNILERFSAQQFPDLHSELNLSSLELGDSALYFCASSVGTNGNTIYFGEGSWLTVV.

The chain links TRBV5-1 to TRBJ2-5; 11 nucleotides agree with TRBD2. Losses at the gene ends were 4 bases for V and 1 base for J; bases not matched to a gene: 6. Germline V gene data show CDR1 as SGHRS and CDR2 as YFSETQ. The length of the CDR3 is 16 residues. The CDR3 DNA sequence: TGCGCCAGCAGCCCGGGACTAGCGGAGGGCCAAGAGACCCAGTACTTC. This codes for CASSPGLAEGQETQYF.

The chain uses TRBV6-5 and TRBJ1-2, with TRBD1 identical over 8 bases. The CDR3 has 14 amino acids. Losses at the gene ends were 6 bases for V and 4 bases for J; bases not matched to a gene: 7. The germline gives CDR1 MNHEY, CDR2 SVGAGI. The CDR3 loop reads CASSQDRGPYGYTF. Here the CDR3 DNA reads TGTGCCAGCAGCCAAGACAGGGGACCCTATGGCTACACCTTC.